These 25 T cell receptor beta chains were sequenced from one sample in a study of T cells after somatic rescue of genetic block. Generated by immunoSEQ multiplex PCR, the TCRdb table keeps only in-frame clones and is missing some. The table has about 72,000 clones, approximately 90% seen once. Material for sequencing was peripheral blood mononuclear cells (PBMCs). Receptors originate from a man aged 30 to 39.

The gene calls are TRBV7-9 and TRBJ2-7; D is possibly TRBD1 (6 bases). Germline V gene sequence: CDR1 SEHNR, CDR2 FQNEAQ (reference sequence). The CDR3 covers 14 residues. The germline V and J ends were trimmed by 5 bases and 4 bases, with 15 bases remaining between them. The CDR3 DNA is TGTGCCAGCAGCGGATACAGGGACCCTTACGAGCAGTACTTC. Protein sequence: CASSGYRDPYEQYF.

The chain combines TRBV28 with TRBJ1-2, with 7 bases aligning to TRBD1. This CDR3 is built from 16 residues. Germline V gene data show CDR1 as MDHEN and CDR2 as SYDVKM. The junction had 10 bases not matched to a gene; V was cut back by 6 bases and J by 0 bases. CDR3 region: CASSSRDRAANYGYTF. The CDR3 DNA reads TGTGCCAGCAGCTCTCGAGACAGGGCAGCTAACTATGGCTACACCTTC.

The chain links TRBV18 to TRBJ2-1; 7 positions agree with TRBD1. Per germline, CDR1 KGHSH and CDR2 LQKENI. This CDR3 spans 15 amino acids. After removal of 1 base from V and 4 bases from J, the junction contained 4 bases not matched to a gene. The CDR3 DNA sequence: TGTGCCAGCTCACCACAACAGGGGATTTACAATGAGCAGTTCTTC. It is translated as CASSPQQGIYNEQFF. Using reference TRBV18 and TRBJ2-1 for the parts outside the CDR3, the full variable domain is NAGVMQNPRHLVRRRGQEARLRCSPMKGHSHVYWYRQLPEEGLKFMVYLQKENIIDESGMPKERFSAEFPKEGPSILRIQQVVRGDSAAYFCASSPQQGIYNEQFFGPGTRLTVL.

V gene TRBV2 combines with J gene TRBJ2-7, with D uncertain. CDR1 and CDR2 from the germline V gene are SNHLY and FYNNEI. The CDR3 has 14 residues. Trimming took off 10 bases at V and 0 bases at J, with 16 bases between the two ends. In DNA form, the CDR3 reads TGTGCCACCAGAGAGACCGGGTCCTCCTACGAGCAGTACTTC. This gives the protein CATRETGSSYEQYF.

The chain combines TRBV29-1 with TRBJ2-7, with D perhaps matching TRBD1 (7 bases). The CDR3 contains 12 residues. Per germline, CDR1 SQVTM and CDR2 ANQGSEA. V lost 8 bases to trimming and J lost 6 bases, with 17 bases between them. CDR3 residues: CSHRGGGGEQYF. In DNA, the CDR3 is TGCAGCCACAGGGGAGGCGGCGGCGAGCAGTACTTC.

This chain joins TRBV29-1 and TRBJ1-2; 10 nucleotides align to TRBD1. CDR3 length: 15 residues. J was trimmed by 5 bases and V by 3 bases; bases with no gene match: 9. Germline V gene data show CDR1 as SQVTM and CDR2 as ANQGSEA. Here the CDR3 reads CSVEPGQGSRYGYTF. CDR3 DNA: TGCAGCGTTGAGCCGGGACAGGGGTCTCGTTATGGCTACACCTTC.

CDR3 amino acids: CASSWDTVNTEAFF. DNA of the CDR3: TGTGCCAGCAGTTGGGACACGGTGAACACTGAAGCTTTCTTT. V gene TRBV6-5 combines with J gene TRBJ1-1; perhaps TRBD1 as D (6 bases). This CDR3 comprises 14 residues. From germline, CDR1 is MNHEY and CDR2 SVGAGI. The V end was cut by 4 bases, the J end by 0 bases, with 9 bases between.

In nucleotides, the CDR3 is TGTGCCAGCATCGGGGAGGGAATGCGGGGATCAAACACCGGGGAGCTGTTTTTT. Amino acids: CASIGEGMRGSNTGELFF. V gene TRBV2 combines with J gene TRBJ2-2; 7 bases are shared with TRBD2. Germline CDR1 and CDR2: SNHLY and FYNNEI. Losses at the gene ends were 7 bases for V and 2 bases for J; bases not matched to a gene: 16. This CDR3 region has 18 residues.

The J gene is TRBJ2-5, the V gene TRBV5-6; 9 nucleotides agree with TRBD2. CDR1 and CDR2 from the germline V gene are SGHDT and YYEEEE. This CDR3 has 15 residues. J was trimmed by 2 bases and V by 2 bases; bases with no gene match: 4. DNA of the CDR3: TGTGCCAGCAGCTTTGCTAGCGGGACTCAAGAGACCCAGTACTTC. Its protein product is CASSFASGTQETQYF. Drawing the rest from reference TRBV5-6 and TRBJ2-5, the complete variable domain is DAGVTQSPTHLIKTRGQQVTLRCSPKSGHDTVSWYQQALGQGPQFIFQYYEEEERQRGNFPDRFSGHQFPNYSSELNVNALLLGDSALYLCASSFASGTQETQYFGPGTRLLVL.

The gene calls are TRBV4-3 and TRBJ2-7; D remains unclear. This CDR3 region has 16 residues. The V gene's germline CDR1 is LGHNA and CDR2 YSLEER. Trimming took 3 bases from V and 2 from J, leaving 17 bases between them. The DNA for the CDR3 is TGCGCCAGCAGCCAGACCCTGGATGCGTGGCCCTACGAGCAGTACTTC. Its protein is CASSQTLDAWPYEQYF.

The chain uses TRBV13 and TRBJ2-7, with D tentatively TRBD1 (5 bases). Trimming left V 4 bases short and J 6 bases short, with 10 bases between. CDR1 PRHDT and CDR2 FYEKMQ come from the germline V gene (reference sequence). The CDR3 runs 12 residues. The CDR3 coding sequence is TGTGCCAGCAGCTCCCTCAGGGCCGAGCAGTACTTC. Translating gives CASSSLRAEQYF.

The genes are TRBV6-5 and TRBJ2-1; 8 bases agree with TRBD1. Germline V gives CDR1 MNHEY, CDR2 SVGAGI. With 0 bases clipped from V and 4 bases from J, the junction kept 5 bases outside the gene matches. The CDR3 is 16 amino acids. The CDR3 sequence is CASSYSSGQVYNEQFF. CDR3 DNA sequence: TGTGCCAGCAGTTACTCTTCGGGACAGGTGTACAATGAGCAGTTCTTC.

The genes are TRBV5-4 and TRBJ2-1; D possibly corresponds to TRBD1 (5 bases). This CDR3 contains 17 residues. V was cut by 3 bases and J by 3 bases, with 19 bases left in between. The germline V gene has CDR1 SGHNT and CDR2 YYREEE (reference sequence). CDR3 in amino acids: CASSSGPRDRGYNEQFF. The CDR3 region has the DNA TGTGCCAGCAGCTCGGGCCCCCGAGACAGAGGCTACAATGAGCAGTTCTTC.

The chain links TRBV19 to TRBJ2-7; possibly TRBD1 for D (5 bases). The CDR3 has 14 amino acids. In germline, CDR1 is LNHDA, CDR2 SQIVND (reference sequence). V lost 10 bases to trimming and J lost 4 bases, with 20 bases between them. The CDR3, as DNA: TGTGCCACAGAATCGGGCAGGGCCCCTTACGAGCAGTACTTC. As protein: CATESGRAPYEQYF.

The chain combines TRBV5-1 with TRBJ2-1; the D gene is possibly TRBD1 (6 bases). CDR3 length: 14 residues. V lost 2 bases to trimming and J lost 2 bases, with 8 bases between them. Germline CDR1 SGHRS, CDR2 YFSETQ. CDR3: CASSFTGTYNEQFF. The CDR3 nucleotides are TGCGCCAGCAGCTTTACAGGGACCTACAATGAGCAGTTCTTC. Full variable domain (outside the CDR3, taken from reference TRBV5-1 and TRBJ2-1): KAGVTQTPRYLIKTRGQQVTLSCSPISGHRSVSWYQQTPGQGLQFLFEYFSETQRNKGNFPGRFSGRQFSNSRSEMNVSTLELGDSALYLCASSFTGTYNEQFFGPGTRLTVL.

The chain uses TRBV2 and TRBJ2-7; perhaps TRBD1 as D (6 bases). Germline V gene data show CDR1 as SNHLY and CDR2 as FYNNEI. Trimming removed 7 bases from V and 0 bases from J, with 19 bases in between. The CDR3 is 16 amino acids. The CDR3 DNA follows: TGTGCCAGCAAGGGGGTTTGGGGGACAAGCTCCTACGAGCAGTACTTC. It specifies CASKGVWGTSSYEQYF.

The chain joins TRBV7-2 to TRBJ1-2; 7 bases align to TRBD1. Germline V gene data show CDR1 as SGHTA and CDR2 as FQGNSA. The CDR3 spans 16 residues. The V segment lost 0 bases and the J segment 0 bases; nucleotides outside the gene matches: 4. This chain's CDR3 is CASSLAQGLANYGYTF. The CDR3, as DNA: TGTGCCAGCAGCTTAGCACAGGGGCTAGCTAACTATGGCTACACCTTC.

This clone was seen only once. The chain has TRBV5-4 and TRBJ2-5; D uncertain. This CDR3 is built from 14 residues. Germline values: CDR1 SGHNT, CDR2 YYREEE (reference sequence). V dropped 0 bases and J dropped 5 bases, with 11 bases sitting between them. This CDR3 reads CASSLESARETQYF. For the CDR3, the DNA is TGTGCCAGCAGCTTGGAATCAGCCAGGGAGACCCAGTACTTC.

In nucleotides, the CDR3 is TGCGCCAGCAGCCAAGATCTTTCGGAACAGTCCTACTACGAGCAGTACTTC. It translates to CASSQDLSEQSYYEQYF. The genes are TRBV4-3 and TRBJ2-7; D call uncertain. The CDR3 is made up of 17 amino acids. Germline loops: CDR1 LGHNA, CDR2 YSLEER. Trimming cost V 0 bases and J 3 bases, with 18 bases left between them.

In its sample, this clone was seen once. The rearrangement uses TRBV5-4 and TRBJ2-7; 11 positions agree with TRBD2. V dropped 3 bases and J dropped 4; count of bases not matched to a gene: 6. CDR3 length: 15 residues. Germline CDR1 SGHNT, CDR2 YYREEE (reference sequence). CDR3 in DNA: TGTGCCAGCAGCTCTCGACTAGCGGGACGGTACGAGCAGTACTTC. This encodes CASSSRLAGRYEQYF.

The V gene is TRBV30, the J gene TRBJ2-5; TRBD2 agrees at 15 bases. The CDR3 contains 14 residues. V shed 2 bases, J shed 9 bases, and the junction held 4 bases outside the gene matches. The germline V gene has CDR1 GTSNPN and CDR2 SVGIG (reference sequence). The CDR3 spells CAWSLGLAGGPQYF. For the CDR3, the DNA is TGTGCCTGGAGTCTGGGACTAGCGGGGGGCCCCCAGTACTTC.

This chain joins TRBV6-5 and TRBJ2-7, with D tentatively TRBD2 (6 bases). V lost 6 bases and J lost 9, with 12 bases in between. This CDR3 region has 11 residues. CDR1 and CDR2 from the germline V gene are MNHEY and SVGAGI. CDR3 in amino acids: CASREGGRQYF. CDR3 bases: TGTGCCAGCAGGGAGGGTGGGCGGCAGTACTTC.

The J gene is TRBJ2-2, the V gene TRBV7-8, with TRBD2 matching over 7 bases. The germline gives CDR1 SGHVS, CDR2 FQNEAQ. V shed 6 bases, J shed 6 bases, and the junction held 10 bases outside the gene matches. The CDR3 length is 15 residues. The DNA of the CDR3 is TGTGCCAGCAGGTTGGGAGGGGTCTGGTCCGGGGAGCTGTTTTTT. This encodes CASRLGGVWSGELFF.

The chain combines TRBV6-5 with TRBJ2-5; 8 nucleotides line up with TRBD2. Germline V lookup: CDR1 MNHEY, CDR2 SVGAGI. V shed 6 bases and J 1 base; nucleotides not matched to a gene: 7. This CDR3 region has 15 residues. The CDR3 bases are TGTGCCAGCAGCTTCACCGGGGGGGCCCAAGAGACCCAGTACTTC. Translating gives CASSFTGGAQETQYF.

The chain links TRBV5-4 to TRBJ1-2; 8 bases fit TRBD1. J lost 7 bases, V lost 4 bases, and 6 bases had no gene match. The CDR3 is 13 amino acids. The V gene's germline CDR1 is SGHNT and CDR2 YYREEE (reference sequence). CDR3 residues: CASSQDRVGGYTF. For the CDR3, the DNA is TGTGCCAGCAGCCAGGACAGGGTCGGTGGCTACACCTTC.